The 20 T cell receptor beta chains below were found in one sample sequenced in a study of blood T cell repertoires in COVID-19. Assay used: immunoSEQ multiplex PCR; TCRdb lists only in-frame clones, some missing. The sample includes tens of thousands of clones, 80% of them seen just once. Sequencing input: peripheral blood. These receptors all stem from a man in his 70s who had recovered from COVID-19.

The rearrangement joins TRBV6-5 to TRBJ1-2; 7 bases are shared with TRBD1. Unmatched junction bases numbered 5, after V lost 6 bases and J lost 1 base. Germline values: CDR1 MNHEY, CDR2 SVGAGI. The CDR3 is 14 residues long. CDR3 nucleotide sequence: TGTGCCAGCAGCCGGGACAGCGATAACTATGGCTACACCTTC. It codes for CASSRDSDNYGYTF.

J is TRBJ2-7 and V is TRBV5-1; weak D call: TRBD2 (6 bases). Per the germline V gene, CDR1 is SGHRS and CDR2 is YFSETQ. V was clipped by 0 bases and J by 3 bases, with 10 bases between them. This CDR3 spans 14 amino acids. The CDR3 here is CASSLARDIYEQYF. For the CDR3, the DNA is TGCGCCAGCAGCTTGGCGCGGGATATCTACGAGCAGTACTTC.

The table lists this clone with many counts. V is TRBV5-1 and J is TRBJ1-2; D is possibly TRBD1 (5 bases). The CDR3 spans 14 residues. Trimming cost V 0 bases and J 2 bases, with 8 bases left between them. Germline assignment: CDR1 SGHRS and CDR2 YFSETQ. For the CDR3, the DNA is TGCGCCAGCAGCTTGGGACAGAAGAACTATGGCTACACCTTC. Protein: CASSLGQKNYGYTF.

This chain uses TRBV6-6 with TRBJ2-3, with 9 nucleotides matching TRBD2. The V gene's germline CDR1 is MNHNY and CDR2 SVGAGI (reference sequence). The trim removed 5 bases at V and 5 bases at J, leaving 14 bases unmatched. This CDR3 comprises 17 residues. The CDR3 loop reads CASSLRGAGGGGDTQYF. CDR3 bases: TGTGCCAGCAGTCTTCGAGGAGCGGGAGGCGGGGGAGATACGCAGTATTTT.

The rearrangement uses TRBV19 and TRBJ1-2; 9 positions agree with TRBD1. The CDR3 extends over 15 amino acids. Germline loops: CDR1 LNHDA, CDR2 SQIVND (reference sequence). Trimming cost V 3 bases and J 3 bases; bases outside gene matches: 5. For the CDR3, the DNA is TGTGCCAGTAGTATCGGGACAGGGAGGTACTATGGCTACACCTTC. The encoded protein is CASSIGTGRYYGYTF.

The chain couples TRBV28 to TRBJ1-3; the D is unclear. V lost 10 bases, J lost 0 bases, and 13 bases lay in between. The length of the CDR3 is 14 residues. Looked up from germline, CDR1 is MDHEN and CDR2 is SYDVKM. The CDR3 loop reads CATRGSLSGNTIYF. In nucleotides, the CDR3 is TGTGCCACCCGAGGGTCCCTCTCTGGAAACACCATATATTTT.

This chain joins TRBV6-5 and TRBJ2-4, with TRBD2 as a possible D gene (6 bases). Germline V gene data show CDR1 as MNHEY and CDR2 as SVGAGI. V shed 10 bases and J shed 6 bases, with 19 bases lying between them. The CDR3 runs to 14 residues. The CDR3 reads CATRGGVGTNIQYF. CDR3 DNA: TGTGCCACACGTGGCGGGGTAGGGACAAACATTCAGTACTTC.

The rearrangement links TRBV5-1 to TRBJ1-1; 7 positions match TRBD1. Trimming took 2 bases from V and 11 from J; bases not matched to a gene: 9. Germline CDR1 and CDR2: SGHRS and YFSETQ. The CDR3 is made up of 13 amino acids. The CDR3 region is CASSFTGQEEAFF. DNA of the CDR3: TGCGCCAGCAGCTTTACCGGACAGGAAGAGGCTTTCTTT.

This sequence joins TRBV9 and TRBJ2-1; 7 bases fit TRBD2. Germline V CDR1 and CDR2: SGDLS, YYNGEE. The CDR3 length is 17 residues. V was clipped by 3 bases and J by 5 bases; unmatched bases: 14. The CDR3 protein is CASSGIFGSGANNEQFF. In nucleotides, the CDR3 is TGTGCCAGCAGCGGGATATTCGGGAGCGGGGCTAACAATGAGCAGTTCTTC.

The rearrangement links TRBV11-2 to TRBJ2-1; 9 nucleotides line up with TRBD2. Germline-derived CDR1 and CDR2 are SGHAT and FQNNGV. The CDR3 loop spans 16 amino acids. With V trimmed by 1 base and J by 8 bases, 9 bases remained unmatched. As DNA, the CDR3 is TGTGCCAGCAGCTTAGGGGGAGGTAGCGGGAGTTATGAGCAGTTCTTC. Its protein is CASSLGGGSGSYEQFF.

This clone has more than one count but fewer than ten. The chain has TRBV28 and TRBJ1-1, with D perhaps matching TRBD1 (5 bases). The CDR3 sequence is 14 residues long. The ends were cut back, 8 bases at V and 4 bases at J, with 17 bases in the middle. Germline assignment: CDR1 MDHEN and CDR2 SYDVKM. The CDR3: CASWEQATSTEAFF. Here the CDR3 DNA reads TGTGCCAGCTGGGAACAGGCGACCAGCACTGAAGCTTTCTTT.

The genes are TRBV3-1 (or the pseudogene TRBV3-2) and TRBJ1-5; no clear D gene. CDR1 LGHDT and CDR2 YNNKEL come from the germline V gene (reference sequence). The CDR3 length is 15 residues. The V end was cut by 4 bases, the J end by 2 bases, with 12 bases between. CDR3 protein: CASSRDSYGNQPQHF. The CDR3 DNA reads TGTGCCAGCAGCCGCGATAGTTATGGCAATCAGCCCCAGCATTTT.

The chain carries TRBV5-1 and TRBJ1-2; tentative D call: TRBD1 (6 bases). The CDR3 runs 16 residues. V was cut by 0 bases and J by 4 bases, with 16 bases left in between. Germline CDR1 reads SGHRS; CDR2 reads YFSETQ. CDR3 region: CASSLESGDVGYGYTF. The CDR3, as DNA: TGCGCCAGCAGCTTGGAGTCAGGGGATGTAGGCTATGGCTACACCTTC.

This chain joins TRBV10-2 and TRBJ2-5, with D perhaps TRBD2 (5 bases). This CDR3 spans 14 amino acids. V was clipped by 4 bases and J by 1 base, with 10 bases between them. Germline V CDR1 and CDR2: WSHSY, SAAADI. CDR3 region: CASSVRLLQETQYF. In nucleotides, the CDR3 is TGCGCCAGCAGTGTCCGACTACTCCAAGAGACCCAGTACTTC.

The J gene is TRBJ1-6, the V gene TRBV7-9; 8 bases map to TRBD1. The CDR3 totals 15 residues. The ends lost 3 bases at V and 8 bases at J; junction bases unmatched: 6. Germline CDR1 and CDR2: SEHNR and FQNEAQ (reference sequence). The CDR3, as DNA: TGTGCCAGCAGCTTTACCGGGACAGGAGATTCACCCCTCCACTTT. Translation gives CASSFTGTGDSPLHF.

This chain connects TRBV29-1 to TRBJ2-5; D may be TRBD1 (6 bases). CDR1 is SQVTM, CDR2 ANQGSEA, per germline. The CDR3 totals 14 residues. The V end lost 6 bases, the J end lost 5 bases, and 19 bases lay between the germline ends. The CDR3 reads CSVQTRQVGETQYF. The CDR3, as DNA: TGCAGCGTCCAGACCCGACAGGTCGGTGAGACCCAGTACTTC.

The chain uses TRBV11-3 and TRBJ2-2; a weak D match, TRBD2 (5 bases). Per the germline V gene, CDR1 is SGHNT and CDR2 is YENEEA. The V and J ends lost 3 bases and 1 base respectively, with 9 bases between them. The CDR3 totals 15 residues. The CDR3 sequence: CASSFTRQNTGELFF. For the CDR3, the DNA is TGTGCCAGCAGCTTCACTAGGCAGAACACCGGGGAGCTGTTTTTT.

This clone was seen a few times. V gene TRBV10-3 combines with J gene TRBJ1-5; 8 positions agree with TRBD1. Trimming took 3 bases from V and 1 from J; bases not matched to a gene: 14. The CDR3 sequence is 19 residues long. The germline V gene encodes CDR1 ENHRY and CDR2 SYGVKD. The CDR3 is CAISDPRAGGSSSNQPQHF. CDR3 nucleotide sequence: TGTGCCATCAGTGACCCAAGGGCAGGGGGCTCGAGCAGCAATCAGCCCCAGCATTTT.

On this clone: The identical CDR3 is also encoded by other nucleotide sequences in the sample. The rearrangement uses TRBV5-4 and TRBJ2-5, with 7 bases fitting TRBD2. The germline gives CDR1 SGHNT, CDR2 YYREEE (reference sequence). This CDR3 comprises 14 residues. The V gene end was trimmed by 0 bases and the J gene end by 5 bases; junction bases not matched to a gene: 4. CDR3 protein: CASSLAGGEETQYF. DNA for the CDR3: TGTGCCAGCAGCTTGGCTGGGGGGGAGGAGACCCAGTACTTC.

This sequence joins TRBV7-8 and TRBJ2-1, with D tentatively TRBD2 (7 bases). Germline V gene sequence: CDR1 SGHVS, CDR2 FQNEAQ. The CDR3 has 15 amino acids. Trimming left V 3 bases short and J 2 bases short, with 11 bases between. CDR3 region: CASSLGGGPYNEQFF. The CDR3 nucleotides are TGTGCCAGCAGCTTGGGGGGGGGCCCCTACAATGAGCAGTTCTTC.